The rows below give T cell receptor beta chains drawn from one sample of a study of CXCR3-negative and CXCR3-positive naive CD8 T cells. With the 5' RACE reads reprocessed, TCRdb shows one record per CDR3 protein and no DNA. The listing contains 90,000 to 150,000 distinct CDR3 sequences. What was sequenced was naive CXCR3+ CD8+ T cells from blood. The receptors were sampled from a human donor in good health. Some clones in this sample may be carry-over from other donors' samples. The CDR3 runs from the conserved cysteine through the conserved F or W.

J: TRBJ2-1
V: TRBV7-7
CDR3: CASSHGEEQFF

J: TRBJ2-7
V: TRBV5-6
CDR3: CASSWGTVRAYEQYF

J: TRBJ2-1
V: TRBV7-8
CDR3: CASSLPAAGGHNEQFF

J: TRBJ2-7
V: TRBV19
CDR3: CAQLADPFLTYEQYF

J: TRBJ1-5
V: TRBV29-1
CDR3: CSAVVGDYSNQPQHF

J: TRBJ2-2
V: TRBV12-3/TRBV12-4
CDR3: CASSPSPPEGPGELFF

J: TRBJ2-7
V: TRBV7-3
CDR3: CASSSRDRSSYEQYF

J: TRBJ2-7
V: TRBV5-1
CDR3: CASSLKQDSYEQYF

J: TRBJ2-3
V: TRBV7-9
CDR3: CASRPWRGLNTDTQYF

J: TRBJ2-7
V: TRBV9
CDR3: CASSVGGATYEQYF